The following is a T cell receptor beta chain sequence with its context. The method was immunoSEQ multiplex PCR; TCRdb's version includes in-frame clones alone and lacks a portion of them. The repertoire has around 250,000 clones, almost 85% of them found once; the top ten carry about an eighth. These data are taken from a study of control samples from healthy donors and cancer patients. Trimming removed 3 bases at V and 7 bases at J, with 13 bases between. Germline V gene lookup returns CDR1 MNHEY and CDR2 SMNVEV (reference sequence). The CDR3 contains 14 residues. The TCR sequence derives from a woman in her fifties or sixties with lung cancer. The chain recombines TRBV27 with TRBJ2-1; no clear D gene. The sample consisted of PBMCs. CDR3 nucleotides: TGTGCCAGCAGTTTCCAGCATTCTTGGAATGAGCAGTTCTTC. Translating it yields CASSFQHSWNEQFF.